The TCR beta chain under discussion was sequenced for a study of identical twins. As for this clonotype: Its target is not known.

Notes on the study in general: An excess of low generation probability was shown by twin-shared out-of-frame alpha sequences. Insertions ran lower in abundant cord blood beta clonotypes, though not in memory repertoires.

Template switching added a universal primer site, and cDNA bore unique molecular identifiers. TCRdb redid the calling of the 5' RACE reads with MiXCR, one entry per CDR3 protein. The repertoire holds 1,800,000 or so distinct CDR3 sequences, with about 32% as singletons. Trimming took off 0 bases at V and 0 bases at J, with 11 bases between the two ends. The CDR3 sequence is 16 residues long. The germline gives CDR1 ENHRY, CDR2 SYGVKD. The donor group consisted entirely of healthy Caucasians. The sequencing input was cord blood. The J gene is TRBJ1-1, the V gene TRBV10-3; D call uncertain. The clonotype comes from a newborn girl in good health. CDR3 nucleotide sequence: TGTGCCATCAGTGAGTCGGGCCGCTCGATGAACACTGAAGCTTTCTTT. Amino acid sequence: CAISESGRSMNTEAFF.